A single sample is the source of the 24 T cell receptor beta chains below, sequenced in a study of blood T cell repertoires in COVID-19 (dated by TCRdb to about 2020). The library was generated by the immunoSEQ multiplex PCR assay. This is the immuneACCESS table as TCRdb keeps it, with only in-frame sequences that have V and J called. A part of the clones is gone; compared with another copy, unresolved V genes explain less than half, and the rest is unexplained. This sample gives about 67,000 clones in total; over 70% of them show up just once. The ten largest clones represent under 9.5% of the sample. Sequenced sample: peripheral blood. The receptor source for this set is a man aged 45-60 years with active COVID-19.

About this clone: One junction end does not reproduce the germline sequence, and a read error may be involved. This chain links TRBV5-5 with TRBJ2-4; 9 bases align to TRBD2. This CDR3 is built from 15 residues. CDR1 and CDR2 (germline): SGHKS, YYEKEE (reference sequence). CDR3 DNA: TGTGCCAGCAGTTTGGAGCTAGCGGGGATAAACATTCAGTACTTC. Its translation: CASSLELAGINIQYF.

The V and J genes are TRBV5-1 and TRBJ2-1, with 11 bases that match TRBD2. The CDR3 is 15 residues long. The germline CDR1 and CDR2 sequences are SGHRS and YFSETQ. J lost 7 bases, V lost 4 bases, and 7 bases had no gene match. Here the CDR3 reads CASSKVAGGLNEQFF. The CDR3 coding sequence is TGCGCCAGCAGCAAGGTAGCGGGAGGGCTTAATGAGCAGTTCTTC.

V gene TRBV7-9 combines with J gene TRBJ1-1, with a possible D match to TRBD1 (5 bases). Trimming stripped 2 bases from V and 0 bases from J, with 19 bases between. Germline V gene lookup returns CDR1 SEHNR and CDR2 FQNEAQ (reference sequence). The CDR3 has 18 residues. CDR3 amino acids: CASSLSQGGMRLNTEAFF. The CDR3 nucleotides read TGTGCCAGCAGCTTAAGTCAGGGTGGAATGCGGCTGAACACTGAAGCTTTCTTT.

The rearrangement uses TRBV27 and TRBJ1-2; 9 bases agree with TRBD1. Germline CDR1 and CDR2: MNHEY and SMNVEV (reference sequence). Trimming cost V 6 bases and J 2 bases; bases outside gene matches: 4. CDR3 length: 14 residues. CDR3 in DNA: TGTGCCAGCAGAAGGACAGGGGCCAACTATGGCTACACCTTC. Translating it yields CASRRTGANYGYTF.

The gene calls are TRBV24-1 and TRBJ2-3, with TRBD1 matching over 10 bases. Germline V gene lookup returns CDR1 KGHDR and CDR2 SFDVKD. Trimming cost V 5 bases and J 4 bases; bases outside gene matches: 11. This CDR3 region has 17 residues. The CDR3 nucleotides are TGTGCCACCAGTGGTCCCCCCCGGGACAGGGGTGCAGATACGCAGTATTTT. As protein: CATSGPPRDRGADTQYF.

V and J are TRBV18 and TRBJ2-5; TRBD2 matches 7 bases. Trimming took 3 bases from V and 3 from J; bases not matched to a gene: 4. CDR3 size: 14 residues. Germline CDR1 and CDR2: KGHSH and LQKENI. CDR3 residues: CASSPGLVEETQYF. The CDR3 bases are TGTGCCAGCTCACCCGGACTAGTCGAAGAGACCCAGTACTTC.

The gene calls are TRBV28 and TRBJ2-7, with 9 nucleotides matching TRBD1. Germline V gives CDR1 MDHEN, CDR2 SYDVKM. V trimming: 6 bases; J trimming: 1 base; junction bases outside the gene matches: 22. The CDR3 contains 20 residues. The CDR3 DNA sequence: TGTGCCAGCAGGACCAGCACAGGGGGCGCCCCCCGAAGTGGGTCCTACGAGCAGTACTTC. Translated, it gives CASRTSTGGAPRSGSYEQYF.

The chain has TRBV6-5 and TRBJ1-5; a weak D match, TRBD1 (6 bases). The CDR3 is 15 residues long. Germline CDR1 is MNHEY and CDR2 is SVGAGI. V shed 0 bases and J shed 8 bases, with 14 bases lying between them. The CDR3 sequence is CASSYSVGAREPQHF. The CDR3 bases are TGTGCCAGCAGTTACTCGGTGGGGGCTCGGGAGCCCCAGCATTTT.

The chain employs TRBV28 and TRBJ1-5, with TRBD1 as a possible D gene (5 bases). CDR1 is MDHEN, CDR2 SYDVKM, per germline. This CDR3 has 19 residues. Trimming cost V 2 bases and J 0 bases, with 20 bases left between them. The CDR3 protein is CASSLSHGRPGGSNQPQHF. DNA for the CDR3: TGTGCCAGCAGTTTAAGCCATGGCAGGCCGGGGGGTAGCAATCAGCCCCAGCATTTT.

The chain couples TRBV6-5 to TRBJ1-1, with D possibly TRBD1 on 6 matching bases. CDR3 size: 15 residues. V lost 5 bases and J 1 base, leaving 14 bases between the germline ends. The germline gives CDR1 MNHEY, CDR2 SVGAGI. CDR3 sequence reads: CASSPNRARNTEAFF. In DNA, the CDR3 is TGTGCCAGCAGTCCCAACAGGGCTAGGAACACTGAAGCTTTCTTT.

This clone was seen only once. The chain is built from TRBV7-2 and TRBJ1-3, with no clear D. Germline CDR1 is SGHTA and CDR2 is FQGNSA. Trimming cost V 0 bases and J 0 bases, with 9 bases left between them. This CDR3 has 16 residues. The DNA for the CDR3 is TGTGCCAGCAGCTTAGCCTGGGGAGGCTCTGGAAACACCATATATTTT. Protein sequence: CASSLAWGGSGNTIYF.

The rearrangement uses TRBV6-5 and TRBJ1-5, with TRBD1 identical over 7 bases. V lost 6 bases and J lost 6; bases outside the gene matches: 5. Germline CDR1 MNHEY, CDR2 SVGAGI. The CDR3 sequence is 13 residues long. CDR3 region: CASSTTGAQPQHF. The CDR3 DNA reads as TGTGCCAGCAGCACCACAGGGGCTCAGCCCCAGCATTTT.

This clone has a single count. The V and J genes are TRBV10-3 and TRBJ1-1; TRBD1 matches 9 bases. Germline trimming cut 3 bases from V and 6 bases from J; bases unmatched to any gene: 11. The CDR3 is 16 amino acids. The V gene's germline CDR1 is ENHRY and CDR2 SYGVKD. The CDR3 coding sequence is TGTGCCATCAGTGATCATACCGGGACAGGGAGTGCTGAAGCTTTCTTT. Translation: CAISDHTGTGSAEAFF.

This chain links TRBV7-9 with TRBJ2-7, with D perhaps matching TRBD2 (6 bases). Trimming left V 5 bases short and J 9 bases short, with 14 bases between. CDR1 is SEHNR and CDR2 is FQNEAQ in the germline V gene (reference sequence). The CDR3 is made up of 12 amino acids. CDR3 amino acids: CASSLGTPGQYF. CDR3 nucleotide sequence: TGTGCCAGCAGCCTCGGGACTCCCGGGCAGTACTTC.

This chain connects TRBV21-1 to TRBJ2-1; the DNA was not compared with TRBD2, the D call given in the table. TRBV21-1 is given as a pseudogene. CDR3 length: 18 amino acids. The CDR3 nucleotides are TGTGCCAGCAGCAACCCCACCTCTGAGCGGGAGTCCTACAATGAGCAGTTCTTC. Translated: CASSNPTSERESYNEQFF.

The genes are TRBV30 and TRBJ1-2; a possible D gene is TRBD1 (5 bases). This CDR3 has 14 amino acids. CDR1 is GTSNPN and CDR2 is SVGIG in the germline V gene (reference sequence). Trimming left V 1 base short and J 6 bases short, with 15 bases between. The CDR3 loop reads CAWSGIARVDGYTF. CDR3 in DNA: TGTGCCTGGAGTGGGATTGCCAGGGTAGATGGCTACACCTTC.

This clone has only one observation. The chain combines TRBV12-3 or TRBV12-4 with TRBJ2-2, with no clear D. The CDR3 has 13 amino acids. The V and J ends lost 5 bases and 7 bases respectively, with 11 bases between them. In nucleotides, the CDR3 is TGTGCCAGCAGTGCCACTCGAATCGGGGAGCTGTTTTTT. Protein: CASSATRIGELFF.

The CDR3 sequence is CASSQGADGYTF. The DNA of the CDR3 is TGTGCCAGCAGCCAGGGGGCGGATGGCTACACCTTC. The chain employs TRBV7-9 and TRBJ1-2; 8 nucleotides line up with TRBD1. Germline values: CDR1 SEHNR, CDR2 FQNEAQ (reference sequence). V shed 5 bases and J 6 bases; nucleotides not matched to a gene: 2. This CDR3 has 12 amino acids.

V is TRBV6-2 or TRBV6-3 and J is TRBJ1-5; 9 bases are a match to TRBD1. The CDR3 is made up of 13 amino acids. V was pared by 6 bases and J by 6 bases, with 3 bases of the junction left unmatched. Germline-derived CDR1 and CDR2 are MNHEY and SVGEGT. As DNA, the CDR3 is TGTGCCAGCAGCGACAGGGGGGGTCAGCCCCAGCATTTT. Amino acid sequence: CASSDRGGQPQHF.

The rearrangement uses TRBV6-2 or TRBV6-3 and TRBJ2-3; a weak D match, TRBD1 (6 bases). Trimming shortened V by 3 bases and J by 1 base, and 17 bases separated the two germline ends. Germline CDR1 reads MNHEY; CDR2 reads SVGEGT. The CDR3 consists of 17 residues. The CDR3 sequence: CASSYNVRNRGTDTQYF. Here the CDR3 DNA reads TGTGCCAGCAGTTATAATGTTCGGAACAGGGGCACAGATACGCAGTATTTT.

This clone was counted between two and nine times. The CDR3 nucleotides are TGTGCCAGCAGCTTCCACACCGGGTCCACCTACAATGAGCAGTTCTTC. Its protein is CASSFHTGSTYNEQFF. This chain connects TRBV11-1 to TRBJ2-1, with no clear D. Trimming took 3 bases from V and 2 from J, leaving 14 bases between them. Looked up from germline, CDR1 is SGHAT and CDR2 is FQDESV (reference sequence). This CDR3 region has 16 residues.

The chain uses TRBV9 and TRBJ2-2, with 9 bases lining up with TRBD2. Germline CDR1 reads SGDLS; CDR2 reads YYNGEE. This CDR3 region has 18 residues. Germline trimming cut 4 bases from V and 3 bases from J; bases unmatched to any gene: 13. The CDR3 loop reads CASSLQGTSRRYTGELFF. In nucleotides, the CDR3 is TGTGCCAGCAGCCTCCAAGGGACTAGCCGACGTTACACCGGGGAGCTGTTTTTT.

Turning to this clone: Sequence at one end of the junction differs from germline and may be a read error. The chain recombines TRBV7-7 with TRBJ2-1; 15 bases are shared with TRBD2. Germline lookup yields CDR1 SSHAT and CDR2 FNYEAQ (reference sequence). This CDR3 spans 19 amino acids. CDR3 loop: CASSFSGLAGGRGNNEQFF. DNA for the CDR3: TGTGCTAGCAGCTTCAGCGGACTAGCGGGGGGGCGAGGGAACAATGAGCAGTTCTTC.

This sequence joins TRBV2 and TRBJ2-7, with TRBD1 identical over 7 bases. Looked up from germline, CDR1 is SNHLY and CDR2 is FYNNEI. With V trimmed by 0 bases and J by 4 bases, 3 bases remained unmatched. The CDR3 is 14 amino acids. The DNA for the CDR3 is TGTGCCAGCAGTGAAGCAGACAGGGATTACGAGCAGTACTTC. It translates to CASSEADRDYEQYF.